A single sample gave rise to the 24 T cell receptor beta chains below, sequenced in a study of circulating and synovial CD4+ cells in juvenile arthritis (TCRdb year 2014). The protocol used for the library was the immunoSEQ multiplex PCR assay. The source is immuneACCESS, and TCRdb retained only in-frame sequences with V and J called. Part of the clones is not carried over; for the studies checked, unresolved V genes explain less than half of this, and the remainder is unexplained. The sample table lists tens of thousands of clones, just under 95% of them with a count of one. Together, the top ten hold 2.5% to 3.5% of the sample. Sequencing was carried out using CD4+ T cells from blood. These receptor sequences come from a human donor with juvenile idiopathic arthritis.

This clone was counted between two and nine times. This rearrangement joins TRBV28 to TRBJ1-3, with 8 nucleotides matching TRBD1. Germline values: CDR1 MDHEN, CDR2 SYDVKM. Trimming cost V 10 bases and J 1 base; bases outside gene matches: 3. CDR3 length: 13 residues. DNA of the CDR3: TGTGCCACCGACAGGGGTTCTGGAAACACCATATATTTT. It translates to CATDRGSGNTIYF.

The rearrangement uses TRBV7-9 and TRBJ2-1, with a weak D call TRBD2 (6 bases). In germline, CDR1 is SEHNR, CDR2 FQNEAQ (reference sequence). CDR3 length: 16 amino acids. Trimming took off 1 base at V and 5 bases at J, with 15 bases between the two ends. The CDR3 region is CASSLGLLATDNEQFF. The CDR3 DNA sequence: TGTGCCAGCAGCTTAGGGTTGCTAGCGACCGACAATGAGCAGTTCTTC. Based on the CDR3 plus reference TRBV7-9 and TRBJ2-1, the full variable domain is DTGVSQNPRHKITKRGQNVTFRCDPISEHNRLYWYRQTLGQGPEFLTYFQNEAQLEKSRLLSDRFSAERPKGSFSTLEIQRTEQGDSAMYLCASSLGLLATDNEQFFGPGTRLTVL.

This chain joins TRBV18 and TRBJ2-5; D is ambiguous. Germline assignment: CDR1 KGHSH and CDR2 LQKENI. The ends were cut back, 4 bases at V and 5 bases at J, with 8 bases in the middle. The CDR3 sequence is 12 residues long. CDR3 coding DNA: TGTGCCAGCTCACTACACCGTGAGACCCAGTACTTC. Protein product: CASSLHRETQYF. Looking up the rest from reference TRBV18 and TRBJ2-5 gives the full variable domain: NAGVMQNPRHLVRRRGQEARLRCSPMKGHSHVYWYRQLPEEGLKFMVYLQKENIIDESGMPKERFSAEFPKEGPSILRIQQVVRGDSAAYFCASSLHRETQYFGPGTRLLVL.

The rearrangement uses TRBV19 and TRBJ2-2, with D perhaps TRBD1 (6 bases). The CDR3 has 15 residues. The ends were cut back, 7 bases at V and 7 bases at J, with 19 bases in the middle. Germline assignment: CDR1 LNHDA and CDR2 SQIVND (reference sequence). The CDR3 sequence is CASTAGQGGHGELFF. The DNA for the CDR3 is TGTGCCAGTACGGCGGGCCAAGGGGGTCACGGGGAGCTGTTTTTT.

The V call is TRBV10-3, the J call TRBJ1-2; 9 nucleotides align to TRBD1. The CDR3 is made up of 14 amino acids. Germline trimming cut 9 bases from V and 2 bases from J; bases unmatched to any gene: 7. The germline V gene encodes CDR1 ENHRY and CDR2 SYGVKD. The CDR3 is CAMKQGAGNYGYTF. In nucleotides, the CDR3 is TGTGCCATGAAACAGGGGGCGGGGAACTATGGCTACACCTTC.

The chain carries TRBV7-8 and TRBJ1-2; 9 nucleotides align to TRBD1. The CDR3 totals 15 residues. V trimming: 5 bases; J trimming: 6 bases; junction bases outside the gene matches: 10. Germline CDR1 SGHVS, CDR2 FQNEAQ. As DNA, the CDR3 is TGTGCCAGCAGCCCCCGGACAGGGGTAGGGGATGGCTACACCTTC. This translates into CASSPRTGVGDGYTF.

The CDR3 DNA sequence: TGCGCCAGCAGCTTACAGGGAATCATGAACACTGAAGCTTTCTTT. Translated: CASSLQGIMNTEAFF. The chain employs TRBV5-1 and TRBJ1-1; perhaps TRBD1 as D (6 bases). Trimming took 2 bases from V and 0 from J, leaving 11 bases between them. Germline assignment: CDR1 SGHRS and CDR2 YFSETQ. CDR3 length equals 15 residues.

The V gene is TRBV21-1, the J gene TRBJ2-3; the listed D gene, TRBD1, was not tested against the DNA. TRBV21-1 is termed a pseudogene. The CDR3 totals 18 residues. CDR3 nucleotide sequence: TGTGCCACCTCTTGCGGGACAGGGCATCTAAAAGTCACAGATACGCAGTATTTT. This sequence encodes CATSCGTGHLKVTDTQYF.

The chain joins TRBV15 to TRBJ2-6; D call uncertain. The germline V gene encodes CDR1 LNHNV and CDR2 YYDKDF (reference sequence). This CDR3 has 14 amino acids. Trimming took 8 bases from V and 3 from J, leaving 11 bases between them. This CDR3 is CATQRSFGANVLTF. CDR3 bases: TGTGCCACCCAGAGGTCCTTTGGGGCCAACGTCCTGACTTTC.

The CDR3 loop is CASSQDQAGGGEQFF. DNA for the CDR3: TGCGCCAGCAGCCAAGATCAAGCGGGAGGCGGTGAGCAGTTCTTC. V is TRBV4-1 and J is TRBJ2-1, with 9 nucleotides matching TRBD2. The CDR3 totals 15 residues. Germline V gives CDR1 MGHRA, CDR2 YSYEKL. Germline trimming cut 0 bases from V and 9 bases from J; bases unmatched to any gene: 6.

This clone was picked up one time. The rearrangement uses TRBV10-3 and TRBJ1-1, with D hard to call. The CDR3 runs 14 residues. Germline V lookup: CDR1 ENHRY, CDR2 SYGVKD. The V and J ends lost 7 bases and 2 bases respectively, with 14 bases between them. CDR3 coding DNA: TGTGCCATCAAGGAGTATGAGGGAAACACTGAAGCTTTCTTT. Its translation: CAIKEYEGNTEAFF.

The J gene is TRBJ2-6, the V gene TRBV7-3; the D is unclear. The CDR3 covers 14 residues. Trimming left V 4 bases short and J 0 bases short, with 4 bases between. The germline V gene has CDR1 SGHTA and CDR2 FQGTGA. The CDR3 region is CASSSSSGANVLTF. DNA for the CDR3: TGTGCCAGCAGCTCCTCCTCTGGGGCCAACGTCCTGACTTTC.

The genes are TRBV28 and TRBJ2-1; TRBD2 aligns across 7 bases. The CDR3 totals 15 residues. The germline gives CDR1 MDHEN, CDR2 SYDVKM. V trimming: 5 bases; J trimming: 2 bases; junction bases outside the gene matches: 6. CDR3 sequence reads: CASSPTGLAYNEQFF. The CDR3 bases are TGTGCCAGCAGTCCTACAGGACTAGCCTACAATGAGCAGTTCTTC.

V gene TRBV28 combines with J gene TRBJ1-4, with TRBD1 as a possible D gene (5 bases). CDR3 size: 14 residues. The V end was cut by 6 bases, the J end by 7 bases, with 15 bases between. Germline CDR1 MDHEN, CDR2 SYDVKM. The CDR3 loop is CASRGLQAREKLFF. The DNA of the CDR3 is TGTGCCAGCAGGGGGCTACAGGCCCGTGAAAAACTGTTTTTT.

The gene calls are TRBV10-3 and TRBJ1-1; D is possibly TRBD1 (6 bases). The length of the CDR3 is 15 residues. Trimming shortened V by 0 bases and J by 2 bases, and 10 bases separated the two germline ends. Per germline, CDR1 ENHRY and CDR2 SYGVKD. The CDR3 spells CAISESEGGNTEAFF. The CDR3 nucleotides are TGTGCCATCAGTGAGTCGGAAGGGGGAAACACTGAAGCTTTCTTT.

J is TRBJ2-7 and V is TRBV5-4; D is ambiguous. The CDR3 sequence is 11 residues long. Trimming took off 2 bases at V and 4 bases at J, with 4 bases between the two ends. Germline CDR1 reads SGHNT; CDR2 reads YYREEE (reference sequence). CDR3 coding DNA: TGTGCCAGCAGCTTCGGGTACGAGCAGTACTTC. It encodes CASSFGYEQYF.

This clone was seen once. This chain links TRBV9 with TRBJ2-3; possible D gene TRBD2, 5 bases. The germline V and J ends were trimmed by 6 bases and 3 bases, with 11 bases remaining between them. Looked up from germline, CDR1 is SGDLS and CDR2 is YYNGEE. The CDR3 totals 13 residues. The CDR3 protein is CASTTRGTDTQYF. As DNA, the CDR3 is TGTGCCAGCACCACTAGAGGGACAGATACGCAGTATTTT.

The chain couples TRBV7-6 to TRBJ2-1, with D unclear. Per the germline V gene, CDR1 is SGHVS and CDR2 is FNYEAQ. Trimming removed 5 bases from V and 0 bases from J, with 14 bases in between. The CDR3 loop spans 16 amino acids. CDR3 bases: TGTGCCAGCAGCCTCCGACTGGATAGCTCCTACAATGAGCAGTTCTTC. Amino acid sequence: CASSLRLDSSYNEQFF.

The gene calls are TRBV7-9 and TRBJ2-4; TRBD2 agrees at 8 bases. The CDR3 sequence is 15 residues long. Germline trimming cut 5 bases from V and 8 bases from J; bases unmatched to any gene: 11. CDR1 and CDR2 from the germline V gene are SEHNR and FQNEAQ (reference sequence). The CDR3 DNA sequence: TGTGCCAGCAGCCTAGACTATTGGACTAGCTACATTCAGTACTTC. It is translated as CASSLDYWTSYIQYF. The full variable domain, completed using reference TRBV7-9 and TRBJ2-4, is DTGVSQNPRHKITKRGQNVTFRCDPISEHNRLYWYRQTLGQGPEFLTYFQNEAQLEKSRLLSDRFSAERPKGSFSTLEIQRTEQGDSAMYLCASSLDYWTSYIQYFGAGTRLSVL.

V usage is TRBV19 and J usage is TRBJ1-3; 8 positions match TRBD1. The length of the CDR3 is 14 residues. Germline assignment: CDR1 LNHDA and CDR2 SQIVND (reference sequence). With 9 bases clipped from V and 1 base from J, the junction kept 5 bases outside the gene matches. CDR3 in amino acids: CASNRDRSGNTIYF. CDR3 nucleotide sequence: TGTGCCAGCAACCGGGACAGGTCTGGAAACACCATATATTTT.

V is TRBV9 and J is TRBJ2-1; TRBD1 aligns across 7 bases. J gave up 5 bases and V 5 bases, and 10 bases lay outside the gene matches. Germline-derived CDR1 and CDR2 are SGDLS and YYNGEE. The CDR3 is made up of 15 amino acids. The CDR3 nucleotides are TGTGCCAGCAGGACAGGGTTAGGGGATAACAATGAGCAGTTCTTC. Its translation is CASRTGLGDNNEQFF. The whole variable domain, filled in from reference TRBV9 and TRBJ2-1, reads DSGVTQTPKHLITATGQRVTLRCSPRSGDLSVYWYQQSLDQGLQFLIQYYNGEERAKGNILERFSAQQFPDLHSELNLSSLELGDSALYFCASRTGLGDNNEQFFGPGTRLTVL.

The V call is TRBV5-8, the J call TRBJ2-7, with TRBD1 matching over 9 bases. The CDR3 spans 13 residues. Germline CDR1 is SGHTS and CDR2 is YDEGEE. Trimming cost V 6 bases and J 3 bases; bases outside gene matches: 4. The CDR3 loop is CASTLDRGYEQYF. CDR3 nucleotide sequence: TGTGCCAGCACCCTGGACAGGGGCTACGAGCAGTACTTC.

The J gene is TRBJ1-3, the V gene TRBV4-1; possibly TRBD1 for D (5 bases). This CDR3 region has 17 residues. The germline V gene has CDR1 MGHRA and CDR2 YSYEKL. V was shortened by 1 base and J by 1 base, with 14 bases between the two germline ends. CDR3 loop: CASSQGGGRKSGNTIYF. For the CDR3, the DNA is TGCGCCAGCAGCCAAGGCGGGGGACGGAAATCTGGAAACACCATATATTTT.

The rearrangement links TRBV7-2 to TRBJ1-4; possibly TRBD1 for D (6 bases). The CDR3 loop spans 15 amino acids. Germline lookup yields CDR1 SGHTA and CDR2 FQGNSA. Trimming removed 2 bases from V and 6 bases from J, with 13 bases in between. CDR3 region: CASSLRSTGYEKLFF. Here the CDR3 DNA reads TGTGCCAGCAGCTTACGATCGACAGGTTATGAAAAACTGTTTTTT.